The 17 T cell receptor beta chains presented below share a single source sample, sequenced in a study of blood T cell repertoires in COVID-19. Libraries were prepared by immunoSEQ multiplex PCR; TCRdb keeps only in-frame clonotypes and omits some of them. The table includes some 380,000 clones, around 87% detected once. The sequencing sample was made of PBMCs or T cells enriched from blood (not recorded which). These receptors all stem from a man aged 25-45 years who had recovered from COVID-19.

In DNA form, the CDR3 reads TGTGCCAGCAGCTCCCGACTCCCCCAGGGGGGCTACACCTTC. This codes for CASSSRLPQGGYTF. The chain uses TRBV7-9 and TRBJ1-2; tentative D call: TRBD1 (6 bases). The V gene's germline CDR1 is SEHNR and CDR2 FQNEAQ (reference sequence). This CDR3 has 14 residues. V lost 4 bases and J lost 8, with 17 bases in between. The variable domain in full, completed from reference TRBV7-9 and TRBJ1-2, reads DTGVSQNPRHKITKRGQNVTFRCDPISEHNRLYWYRQTLGQGPEFLTYFQNEAQLEKSRLLSDRFSAERPKGSFSTLEIQRTEQGDSAMYLCASSSRLPQGGYTFGSGTRLTVV.

V and J are TRBV4-2 and TRBJ2-7; TRBD2 aligns across 7 bases. Germline trimming cut 1 base from V and 6 bases from J; bases unmatched to any gene: 12. This CDR3 spans 16 amino acids. Germline CDR1 is LGHNA and CDR2 is YNFKEQ. The CDR3 nucleotides read TGTGCCAGCAGCCAAGCCGGAGCGGGGATTCGGCCCGAGCAGTACTTC. Protein: CASSQAGAGIRPEQYF.

The chain combines TRBV29-1 with TRBJ1-2, with 7 positions matching TRBD1. The CDR3 has 11 amino acids. The ends lost 7 bases at V and 6 bases at J; junction bases unmatched: 5. Germline lookup yields CDR1 SQVTM and CDR2 ANQGSEA. This chain's CDR3 is CSDRQGNGYTF. The DNA of the CDR3 is TGCAGCGATAGACAGGGAAATGGCTACACCTTC.

V and J are TRBV7-2 and TRBJ1-4; D is ambiguous. CDR1 and CDR2 (germline): SGHTA, FQGNSA. V lost 1 base and J 3 bases, leaving 12 bases between the germline ends. CDR3 length: 16 residues. CDR3 nucleotide sequence: TGTGCCAGCAGCTTAGGCGGCTACCAACCTAATGAAAAACTGTTTTTT. Translated: CASSLGGYQPNEKLFF.

The chain uses TRBV10-3 and TRBJ2-2, with D maybe TRBD2 (8 bases). There are 19 residues in the CDR3. Germline assignment: CDR1 ENHRY and CDR2 SYGVKD. V was cut by 6 bases and J by 2 bases, with 25 bases left in between. The CDR3 spells CAISGRGSGGTSNTGELFF. The CDR3 nucleotides are TGTGCCATCAGCGGGAGGGGGTCAGGGGGGACTTCTAACACCGGGGAGCTGTTTTTT.

The chain couples TRBV11-2 to TRBJ1-5; D is uncertain. V was cut by 1 base and J by 3 bases, with 7 bases left in between. This CDR3 has 14 residues. Germline V gene lookup returns CDR1 SGHAT and CDR2 FQNNGV. The CDR3 DNA is TGTGCCAGCAGCTTAGCACAAACCAATCAGCCCCAGCATTTT. Its translation: CASSLAQTNQPQHF.

V and J are TRBV9 and TRBJ2-7; D is possibly TRBD1 (5 bases). This CDR3 comprises 13 residues. Germline V CDR1 and CDR2: SGDLS, YYNGEE. The V gene lost 2 bases and the J gene lost 4 bases, with 10 bases spanning the gap. For the CDR3, the DNA is TGTGCCAGCAGCGTGGGGCTAGAGTACGAGCAGTACTTC. Its protein is CASSVGLEYEQYF.

This clone was detected a few times. The chain recombines TRBV5-1 with TRBJ1-1; tentative D call: TRBD1 (5 bases). This CDR3 has 12 residues. V dropped 0 bases and J dropped 8 bases, with 8 bases sitting between them. Germline V gene data show CDR1 as SGHRS and CDR2 as YFSETQ. The CDR3 here is CASSLDAGEAFF. Written as DNA, the CDR3 is TGCGCCAGCAGCTTGGATGCAGGGGAAGCTTTCTTT.

V and J are TRBV4-3 and TRBJ1-2; D perhaps matches TRBD1 (5 bases). The length of the CDR3 is 17 residues. With 1 base removed from V and 3 bases from J, the gap between germline ends came to 18 bases. CDR1 and CDR2 (germline): LGHNA, YSLEER. DNA of the CDR3: TGCGCCAGCAGCCAAGTTGGGGGGAGGGGCGGGGACTATGGCTACACCTTC. It encodes CASSQVGGRGGDYGYTF.

The chain has TRBV5-1 and TRBJ2-2; 11 bases fit TRBD1. V shed 4 bases and J 7 bases; nucleotides not matched to a gene: 3. Per the germline V gene, CDR1 is SGHRS and CDR2 is YFSETQ. The CDR3 extends over 14 amino acids. The CDR3 loop is CASSLGQGDGELFF. The DNA of the CDR3 is TGCGCCAGCAGCCTGGGACAGGGGGACGGGGAGCTGTTTTTT.

The count of this clone is one. In the same sample, other DNA sequences code for this CDR3. The chain employs TRBV6-5 and TRBJ1-2; 11 bases fit TRBD1. The CDR3 has 15 amino acids. Germline trimming cut 6 bases from V and 2 bases from J; bases unmatched to any gene: 5. Germline V gene lookup returns CDR1 MNHEY and CDR2 SVGAGI. Written as DNA, the CDR3 is TGTGCCAGCAGACCCGGGACAGGGGGGAACTATGGCTACACCTTC. Its protein is CASRPGTGGNYGYTF.

There are a few counts of this clone. The genes are TRBV11-2 and TRBJ1-1; D is perhaps TRBD1 (6 bases). This CDR3 contains 16 residues. Per the germline V gene, CDR1 is SGHAT and CDR2 is FQNNGV. V shed 1 base and J shed 1 base, with 13 bases lying between them. Here the CDR3 reads CASSLAKGHPNTEAFF. In DNA form, the CDR3 reads TGTGCCAGCAGCTTAGCTAAGGGACATCCGAACACTGAAGCTTTCTTT.

This clone was counted between two and nine times. V gene TRBV9 combines with J gene TRBJ2-6, with 8 nucleotides matching TRBD1. J was trimmed by 1 base and V by 3 bases; bases with no gene match: 9. The CDR3 contains 18 residues. The V gene's germline CDR1 is SGDLS and CDR2 YYNGEE. The CDR3 sequence: CASSGDRFSISGANVLTF. As DNA, the CDR3 is TGTGCCAGCAGCGGGGACAGGTTCTCGATTTCTGGGGCCAACGTCCTGACTTTC.

This clone was detected once. The rearrangement links TRBV27 to TRBJ1-5; weak D call: TRBD1 (5 bases). Germline-derived CDR1 and CDR2 are MNHEY and SMNVEV (reference sequence). The V and J ends lost 3 bases and 5 bases respectively, with 11 bases between them. This CDR3 region has 14 residues. CDR3 bases: TGTGCCAGCAGTTTGGGGCTCTTGGATCAGCCCCAGCATTTT. Translation gives CASSLGLLDQPQHF.

The V gene is TRBV30, the J gene TRBJ2-7, with 8 bases aligning to TRBD1. V dropped 0 bases and J dropped 5; count of bases not matched to a gene: 3. Germline V gene lookup returns CDR1 GTSNPN and CDR2 SVGIG (reference sequence). The CDR3 loop spans 13 amino acids. CDR3 coding DNA: TGTGCCTGGAGTGTGACAGGGGCCCACGAGCAGTACTTC. As protein: CAWSVTGAHEQYF. The variable domain in full, with the rest retrieved from reference TRBV30 and TRBJ2-7, is SQTIHQWPATLVQPVGSPLSLECTVEGTSNPNLYWYRQAAGRGLQLLFYSVGIGQISSEVPQNLSASRPQDRQFILSSKKLLLSDSGFYLCAWSVTGAHEQYFGPGTRLTVT.

The chain is built from TRBV2 and TRBJ1-2; no clear D gene. The CDR3 is 11 residues long. V lost 9 bases, J lost 4 bases, and 9 bases lay in between. Germline-derived CDR1 and CDR2 are SNHLY and FYNNEI. The CDR3 loop is CASVGSYGYTF. CDR3 nucleotide sequence: TGTGCCAGTGTTGGCAGCTATGGCTACACCTTC.

A word on this clone: This sample includes further DNA sequences coding for the same CDR3. The CDR3 DNA reads TGTGCCTGGAGTGGGGGGGGCAATCAGCCCCAGCATTTT. It encodes CAWSGGGNQPQHF. V gene TRBV30 combines with J gene TRBJ1-5, with D perhaps matching TRBD1 (5 bases). This CDR3 has 13 amino acids. Germline CDR1 and CDR2: GTSNPN and SVGIG (reference sequence). The V gene lost 1 base and the J gene lost 2 bases, with 6 bases spanning the gap.